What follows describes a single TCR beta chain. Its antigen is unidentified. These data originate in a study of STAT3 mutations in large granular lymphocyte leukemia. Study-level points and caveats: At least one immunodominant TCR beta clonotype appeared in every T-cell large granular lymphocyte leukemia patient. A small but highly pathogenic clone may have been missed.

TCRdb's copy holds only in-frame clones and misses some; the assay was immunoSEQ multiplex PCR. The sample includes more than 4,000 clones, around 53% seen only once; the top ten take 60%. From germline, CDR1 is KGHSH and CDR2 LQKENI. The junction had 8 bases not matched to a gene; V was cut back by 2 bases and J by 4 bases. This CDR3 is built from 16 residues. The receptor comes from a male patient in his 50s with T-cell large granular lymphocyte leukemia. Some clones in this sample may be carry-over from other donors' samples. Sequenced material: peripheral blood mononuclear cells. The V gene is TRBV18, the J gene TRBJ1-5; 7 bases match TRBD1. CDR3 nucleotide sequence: TGTGCCAGCTCACCATCGGACAGGAGGGGTAATCAGCCCCAGCATTTT. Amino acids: CASSPSDRRGNQPQHF. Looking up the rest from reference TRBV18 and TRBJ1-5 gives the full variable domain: NAGVMQNPRHLVRRRGQEARLRCSPMKGHSHVYWYRQLPEEGLKFMVYLQKENIIDESGMPKERFSAEFPKEGPSILRIQQVVRGDSAAYFCASSPSDRRGNQPQHFGDGTRLSIL.